What follows are 30 T cell receptor beta chains derived from one specimen sequenced in a study of CD8+ T cells in alopecia areata. It was cDNA, reverse transcribed from extracted RNA, that served as the sequencing template. The data were produced by immunoSEQ multiplex PCR, yet TCRdb's version contains in-frame clones alone and is incomplete. Here the sample spans about 140,000 clones, 51% being singletons. The source material was CD4+ T cells sorted from blood, sampled at week 0. The origin of the receptors is a human donor with alopecia areata.

The chain joins TRBV7-6 to TRBJ2-6; 7 bases are a match to TRBD1. V gave up 5 bases and J gave up 0 bases; unmatched junction bases: 10. There are 18 residues in the CDR3. The germline CDR1 and CDR2 sequences are SGHVS and FNYEAQ. The CDR3 loop is CASSLSPGGRSGANVLTF. CDR3 sequence (DNA): TGTGCCAGCAGCCTATCGCCAGGGGGTCGCTCTGGGGCCAACGTCCTGACTTTC.

CDR3 sequence reads: CASSFDGARSEAFF. The CDR3 DNA is TGCGCCAGCAGCTTCGACGGGGCGCGATCTGAAGCTTTCTTT. The chain recombines TRBV5-1 with TRBJ1-1; perhaps TRBD1 as D (5 bases). The germline V gene has CDR1 SGHRS and CDR2 YFSETQ. The CDR3 covers 14 residues. V gave up 2 bases and J gave up 6 bases, with 14 bases separating them.

This clone was detected only once. The chain couples TRBV7-3 to TRBJ2-3; D may correspond to TRBD1 or TRBD2 (5 bases each). Per the germline V gene, CDR1 is SGHTA and CDR2 is FQGTGA. V was clipped by 10 bases and J by 0 bases, with 20 bases between them. The CDR3 runs to 16 residues. This CDR3 reads CATPRGDLTSTDTQYF. CDR3 bases: TGTGCCACCCCCAGAGGGGACCTAACCAGCACAGATACGCAGTATTTT.

CDR3 amino acids: CSVAFAGEPYEQYF. CDR3 in DNA: TGCAGCGTTGCATTTGCGGGAGAGCCCTACGAGCAGTACTTC. V usage is TRBV29-1 and J usage is TRBJ2-7; TRBD2 matches 7 bases. CDR3 length: 14 residues. The V gene end was trimmed by 4 bases and the J gene end by 2 bases; junction bases not matched to a gene: 8. Germline V gene data show CDR1 as SQVTM and CDR2 as ANQGSEA.

CDR3 bases: TGTGCCAGCAGCGTAGGTACAGGCCCCGACCAGCCCCAGCATTTT. It is translated as CASSVGTGPDQPQHF. The J gene is TRBJ1-5, the V gene TRBV9, with D possibly TRBD1 on 5 matching bases. CDR1 is SGDLS, CDR2 YYNGEE, per germline. This CDR3 is 15 amino acids long. Between the trimmed V and J ends, which lost 0 bases and 7 bases, there was a span of 14 bases.

This sequence joins TRBV7-2 and TRBJ2-2; D remains ambiguous. This CDR3 spans 15 amino acids. Trimming stripped 1 base from V and 6 bases from J, with 12 bases between. CDR1 and CDR2 from the germline V gene are SGHTA and FQGNSA. The CDR3 sequence: CASSLGLVRSGELFF. The CDR3 bases are TGTGCCAGCAGCTTAGGGCTAGTTAGGTCCGGGGAGCTGTTTTTT.

The V gene is TRBV11-1, the J gene TRBJ2-2, with 10 bases aligning to TRBD1. The CDR3 sequence is 17 residues long. The V and J ends lost 5 bases and 1 base, in that order; junction bases with no gene match: 7. Looked up from germline, CDR1 is SGHAT and CDR2 is FQDESV (reference sequence). The CDR3 protein is CASSPDRGALNTGELFF. The CDR3 bases are TGTGCCAGCAGCCCGGACAGGGGGGCCCTGAACACCGGGGAGCTGTTTTTT.

The table lists this clone with a few counts. This chain connects TRBV29-1 to TRBJ2-5; TRBD1 agrees at 7 bases. Germline V gene data show CDR1 as SQVTM and CDR2 as ANQGSEA. V shed 7 bases and J 2 bases; nucleotides not matched to a gene: 7. This CDR3 has 13 residues. CDR3 sequence reads: CSARDRKQETQYF. In nucleotides, the CDR3 is TGCAGCGCCAGGGACAGAAAACAAGAGACCCAGTACTTC. Full variable domain (remainder filled in from reference TRBV29-1 and TRBJ2-5): SAVISQKPSRDICQRGTSLTIQCQVDSQVTMMFWYRQQPGQSLTLIATANQGSEATYESGFVIDKFPISRPNLTFSTLTVSNMSPEDSSIYLCSARDRKQETQYFGPGTRLLVL.

This clone has a handful of counts. The chain combines TRBV5-1 with TRBJ1-1; D is ambiguous. Germline CDR1 and CDR2: SGHRS and YFSETQ. CDR3 size: 14 residues. The V and J ends lost 3 bases and 2 bases respectively, with 11 bases between them. The CDR3 DNA reads as TGCGCCAGCAGCTCCTGGACGCAAAACACTGAAGCTTTCTTT. Protein: CASSSWTQNTEAFF. Full variable domain (missing parts from reference TRBV5-1 and TRBJ1-1): KAGVTQTPRYLIKTRGQQVTLSCSPISGHRSVSWYQQTPGQGLQFLFEYFSETQRNKGNFPGRFSGRQFSNSRSEMNVSTLELGDSALYLCASSSWTQNTEAFFGQGTRLTVV.

This clone was counted only a few times. J is TRBJ2-3 and V is TRBV11-1; TRBD2 might be the D (5 bases). The CDR3 runs 14 residues. CDR1 and CDR2 (germline): SGHAT, FQDESV (reference sequence). Trimming cost V 5 bases and J 1 base, with 10 bases left between them. The DNA for the CDR3 is TGTGCCAGCAGCCGGGCGAGGGGCACAGATACGCAGTATTTT. Amino acids: CASSRARGTDTQYF.

This clone appeared a single time. V gene TRBV9 combines with J gene TRBJ1-1; 9 bases map to TRBD1. CDR1 SGDLS and CDR2 YYNGEE come from the germline V gene. This CDR3 region has 14 residues. With 6 bases clipped from V and 6 bases from J, the junction kept 9 bases outside the gene matches. The CDR3: CASTYRGRAPEAFF. For the CDR3, the DNA is TGTGCCAGCACCTACAGGGGGCGCGCCCCTGAAGCTTTCTTT.

The chain combines TRBV4-1 with TRBJ1-2, with 9 bases aligning to TRBD1. CDR1 and CDR2 (germline): MGHRA, YSYEKL. This CDR3 spans 16 amino acids. V lost 4 bases and J lost 4; bases outside the gene matches: 10. The CDR3 DNA sequence: TGCGCCAGCAGCCCCCCTTTGGGACAGGGCCGCTATGGCTACACCTTC. Encoded protein: CASSPPLGQGRYGYTF.

This chain connects TRBV7-2 to TRBJ2-7; 9 nucleotides agree with TRBD1. This CDR3 has 15 residues. Germline loops: CDR1 SGHTA, CDR2 FQGNSA. V lost 5 bases to trimming and J lost 5 bases; unmatched junction nucleotides: 10. The CDR3 sequence is CASSVTGTGFNEQYF. For the CDR3, the DNA is TGTGCCAGCAGCGTAACCGGGACAGGGTTCAACGAGCAGTACTTC. The full variable domain, with the rest looked up from reference TRBV7-2 and TRBJ2-7, is GAGVSQSPSNKVTEKGKDVELRCDPISGHTALYWYRQSLGQGLEFLIYFQGNSAPDKSGLPSDRFSAERTGGSVSTLTIQRTQQEDSAVYLCASSVTGTGFNEQYFGPGTRLTVT.

The V gene is TRBV6-6, the J gene TRBJ2-7; 9 positions match TRBD1. CDR1 and CDR2 (germline): MNHNY, SVGAGI (reference sequence). The junction had 5 bases not matched to a gene; V was cut back by 4 bases and J by 4 bases. The CDR3 runs 14 residues. The CDR3 sequence: CASSSQQGAYEQYF. The CDR3 bases are TGTGCCAGCAGTTCTCAACAGGGGGCGTACGAGCAGTACTTC.

The chain uses TRBV5-1 and TRBJ1-2; D perhaps matches TRBD1 (6 bases). V was cut by 4 bases and J by 8 bases, with 18 bases left in between. The germline V gene encodes CDR1 SGHRS and CDR2 YFSETQ. The CDR3 is 14 amino acids. This chain's CDR3 is CASSPARGAPGYTF. CDR3 coding DNA: TGCGCCAGCAGCCCAGCCAGGGGCGCTCCCGGCTACACCTTC.

This clone has just a few counts. This chain connects TRBV6-5 to TRBJ1-1; D is possibly TRBD1 (5 bases). The V gene's germline CDR1 is MNHEY and CDR2 SVGAGI. V gave up 6 bases and J gave up 1 base, with 12 bases separating them. This CDR3 region has 14 residues. CDR3 in amino acids: CASSHRGGNTEAFF. The CDR3 coding sequence is TGTGCCAGCAGCCACCGGGGGGGGAACACTGAAGCTTTCTTT.

The genes are TRBV4-1 and TRBJ2-5, with D unresolved. The V and J ends lost 0 bases and 4 bases respectively, with 9 bases between them. Germline V lookup: CDR1 MGHRA, CDR2 YSYEKL. The length of the CDR3 is 14 residues. CDR3 protein: CASSQDEGPETQYF. CDR3 DNA: TGCGCCAGCAGCCAAGATGAAGGGCCAGAGACCCAGTACTTC.

The rearrangement joins TRBV29-1 to TRBJ1-1; TRBD1 might be the D (6 bases). CDR3 length equals 12 residues. Per germline, CDR1 SQVTM and CDR2 ANQGSEA. The germline V and J ends were trimmed by 5 bases and 1 base, with 8 bases remaining between them. In nucleotides, the CDR3 is TGCAGCGTTTTGGGACAGAACACTGAAGCTTTCTTT. Amino acids: CSVLGQNTEAFF.

The chain is built from TRBV29-1 and TRBJ2-6; D is unclear. Germline V gene data show CDR1 as SQVTM and CDR2 as ANQGSEA. This CDR3 has 14 amino acids. Trimming took 7 bases from V and 0 from J, leaving 10 bases between them. The DNA for the CDR3 is TGCAGCGCCCCCCTCCACTCTGGGGCCAACGTCCTGACTTTC. This gives the protein CSAPLHSGANVLTF.

Comment on this clone: The same CDR3 is also encoded by other DNA sequences in this sample. The chain uses TRBV28 and TRBJ1-2; D is unclear. Germline CDR1 reads MDHEN; CDR2 reads SYDVKM. The CDR3 extends over 13 amino acids. V was pared by 2 bases and J by 2 bases, with 6 bases between. The CDR3 sequence: CASSLAGNYGYTF. The CDR3 nucleotides are TGTGCCAGCAGTTTAGCAGGAAACTATGGCTACACCTTC.

The chain couples TRBV5-4 to TRBJ2-5; D is perhaps TRBD2 (5 bases). V was shortened by 0 bases and J by 4 bases, with 13 bases between the two germline ends. CDR1 is SGHNT, CDR2 YYREEE, per germline (reference sequence). The CDR3 runs 15 residues. This CDR3 reads CASSLAPIRGETQYF. The CDR3, as DNA: TGTGCCAGCAGCTTGGCCCCCATCCGGGGAGAGACCCAGTACTTC. Combining the CDR3 with reference TRBV5-4 and TRBJ2-5 gives the whole variable domain ETGVTQSPTHLIKTRGQQVTLRCSSQSGHNTVSWYQQALGQGPQFIFQYYREEENGRGNFPPRFSGLQFPNYSSELNVNALELDDSALYLCASSLAPIRGETQYFGPGTRLLVL.

The V call is TRBV30, the J call TRBJ2-3; TRBD2 matches at 13 bases. V dropped 2 bases and J dropped 6; count of bases not matched to a gene: 11. CDR1 is GTSNPN, CDR2 SVGIG, per germline (reference sequence). This CDR3 has 17 amino acids. The CDR3 loop reads CAWSIKRTSGRSDTQYF. The DNA of the CDR3 is TGTGCCTGGAGTATAAAGCGGACTAGCGGGAGATCTGATACGCAGTATTTT.

This clone occurred many times. DNA of the CDR3: TGTGCCAGCTCACCAGGGCAGGAGCAGTACTTC. This codes for CASSPGQEQYF. The rearrangement uses TRBV18 and TRBJ2-7; D not certain. Germline CDR1 and CDR2: KGHSH and LQKENI. The CDR3 is 11 residues long. Trimming stripped 2 bases from V and 7 bases from J, with 6 bases between. Looking up the rest from reference TRBV18 and TRBJ2-7 gives the full variable domain: NAGVMQNPRHLVRRRGQEARLRCSPMKGHSHVYWYRQLPEEGLKFMVYLQKENIIDESGMPKERFSAEFPKEGPSILRIQQVVRGDSAAYFCASSPGQEQYFGPGTRLTVT.

The sample holds a few counts of this clone. This CDR3 is CSVRAARDTQYF. As DNA, the CDR3 is TGCAGCGTGCGGGCAGCGAGAGATACGCAGTATTTT. The chain is built from TRBV29-1 and TRBJ2-3, with D possibly TRBD2 on 5 matching bases. Germline lookup yields CDR1 SQVTM and CDR2 ANQGSEA. V dropped 6 bases and J dropped 5 bases, with 12 bases sitting between them. This CDR3 comprises 12 residues.

The rearrangement uses TRBV7-2 and TRBJ2-5, with TRBD2 matching over 10 bases. Germline CDR1 and CDR2: SGHTA and FQGNSA. V shed 1 base and J 4 bases; nucleotides not matched to a gene: 6. The CDR3 has 16 amino acids. The CDR3 loop is CASSLDALAGAETQYF. The CDR3 DNA sequence: TGTGCCAGCAGCTTAGACGCGCTAGCGGGAGCAGAGACCCAGTACTTC.

In this sample, this clone turned up a few times. The sample contains more than one DNA sequence encoding this CDR3. This chain uses TRBV30 with TRBJ1-5; D gene ambiguous. V shed 1 base and J shed 0 bases, with 1 base lying between them. This CDR3 comprises 12 residues. Germline V lookup: CDR1 GTSNPN, CDR2 SVGIG (reference sequence). The CDR3 DNA sequence: TGTGCCTGGAGTGGTAGCAATCAGCCCCAGCATTTT. The encoded protein is CAWSGSNQPQHF.

The table lists this clone with a few counts. The rearrangement uses TRBV15 and TRBJ1-1; perhaps TRBD1 as D (5 bases). This CDR3 has 12 residues. Trimming pared 3 bases from V and 3 bases from J, leaving 5 bases between. CDR1 and CDR2 (germline): LNHNV, YYDKDF (reference sequence). CDR3 amino acids: CATSRGDTEAFF. CDR3 coding DNA: TGTGCCACCAGCAGGGGGGACACTGAAGCTTTCTTT.

This rearrangement joins TRBV30 to TRBJ2-3; 7 bases fit TRBD2. This CDR3 has 15 amino acids. The germline V gene has CDR1 GTSNPN and CDR2 SVGIG (reference sequence). With 0 bases clipped from V and 2 bases from J, the junction kept 5 bases outside the gene matches. The CDR3, as DNA: TGTGCCTGGAGTGTAGGCGGGAGAGCCACAGATACGCAGTATTTT. This codes for CAWSVGGRATDTQYF.

This clone was seen a single time. The rearrangement joins TRBV7-2 to TRBJ1-1; no clear D gene. Trimming cost V 11 bases and J 2 bases, with 6 bases left between them. Germline CDR1 and CDR2: SGHTA and FQGNSA. The CDR3 runs 10 residues. This chain's CDR3 is CAAGNTEAFF. The CDR3 DNA sequence: TGTGCCGCGGGTAACACTGAAGCTTTCTTT. The variable domain in full, completed from reference TRBV7-2 and TRBJ1-1, reads GAGVSQSPSNKVTEKGKDVELRCDPISGHTALYWYRQSLGQGLEFLIYFQGNSAPDKSGLPSDRFSAERTGGSVSTLTIQRTQQEDSAVYLCAAGNTEAFFGQGTRLTVV.

The CDR3 region is CASSPTSETQYF. The CDR3 DNA reads as TGCGCCAGCAGCCCTACTTCAGAGACCCAGTACTTC. The V and J genes are TRBV5-1 and TRBJ2-5; no definite D call. Germline assignment: CDR1 SGHRS and CDR2 YFSETQ. V was pared by 4 bases and J by 4 bases, with 8 bases between. The CDR3 extends over 12 amino acids.